The 2 T cell receptor beta chains reported below all come from one sample, sequenced in a study of CD8+CD57+ T cells in acquired aplastic anemia. Template material for TCR beta VDJ and CDR3 profiling consisted of genomic DNA. MiXCR, applied by TCRdb to the reads, yields one record per CDR3 protein. In the table there are about 190,000 distinct CDR3 sequences, around 59% of which are singletons. The sequencing input was sorted CD4+, CD8+, or CD8+CD57+ T cells (not recorded which) from PBMCs. These TCRs come from a human donor in good health, serving as a control.

This clonotype was counted a few times. The chain carries TRBV3-1 and TRBJ2-2; 8 bases line up with TRBD1. The CDR3 totals 16 residues. The ends lost 1 base at V and 1 base at J; junction bases unmatched: 2. CDR1 is LGHDT and CDR2 is YNNKEL in the germline V gene (reference sequence). CDR3 sequence (DNA): TGTGCCAGCAGCCAAGTCGGACAGGGGAACACCGGGGAGCTGTTTTTT. Protein sequence: CASSQVGQGNTGELFF.

The genes are TRBV19 and TRBJ2-3, with D perhaps TRBD2 (7 bases). Trimming pared 5 bases from V and 8 bases from J, leaving 20 bases between. The germline V gene encodes CDR1 LNHDA and CDR2 SQIVND (reference sequence). This CDR3 region has 15 residues. The CDR3 DNA sequence: TGTGCCAGTAGTGGGTGGAGGGGGGGAGCAGGTACGCAGTATTTT. It codes for CASSGWRGGAGTQYF.